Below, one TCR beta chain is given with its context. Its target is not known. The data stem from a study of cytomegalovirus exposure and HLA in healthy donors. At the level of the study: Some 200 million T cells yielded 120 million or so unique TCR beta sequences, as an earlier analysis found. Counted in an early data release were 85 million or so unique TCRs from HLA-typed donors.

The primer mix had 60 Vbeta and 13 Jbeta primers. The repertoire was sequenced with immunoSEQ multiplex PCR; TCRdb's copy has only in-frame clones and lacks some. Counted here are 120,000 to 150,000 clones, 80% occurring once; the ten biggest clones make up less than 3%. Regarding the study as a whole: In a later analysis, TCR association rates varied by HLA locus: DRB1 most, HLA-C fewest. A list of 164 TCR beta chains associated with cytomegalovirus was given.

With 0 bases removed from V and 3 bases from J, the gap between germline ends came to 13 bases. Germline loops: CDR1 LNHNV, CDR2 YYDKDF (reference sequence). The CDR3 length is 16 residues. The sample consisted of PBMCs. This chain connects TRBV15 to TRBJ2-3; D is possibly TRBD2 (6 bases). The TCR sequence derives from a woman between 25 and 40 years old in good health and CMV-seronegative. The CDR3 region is CATSRDRAAGTDTQYF. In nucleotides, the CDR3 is TGTGCCACCAGCAGAGATAGGGCTGCGGGAACAGATACGCAGTATTTT. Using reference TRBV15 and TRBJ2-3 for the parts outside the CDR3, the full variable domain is DAMVIQNPRYQVTQFGKPVTLSCSQTLNHNVMYWYQQKSSQAPKLLFHYYDKDFNNEADTPDNFQSRRPNTSFCFLDIRSPGLGDTAMYLCATSRDRAAGTDTQYFGPGTRLTVL.